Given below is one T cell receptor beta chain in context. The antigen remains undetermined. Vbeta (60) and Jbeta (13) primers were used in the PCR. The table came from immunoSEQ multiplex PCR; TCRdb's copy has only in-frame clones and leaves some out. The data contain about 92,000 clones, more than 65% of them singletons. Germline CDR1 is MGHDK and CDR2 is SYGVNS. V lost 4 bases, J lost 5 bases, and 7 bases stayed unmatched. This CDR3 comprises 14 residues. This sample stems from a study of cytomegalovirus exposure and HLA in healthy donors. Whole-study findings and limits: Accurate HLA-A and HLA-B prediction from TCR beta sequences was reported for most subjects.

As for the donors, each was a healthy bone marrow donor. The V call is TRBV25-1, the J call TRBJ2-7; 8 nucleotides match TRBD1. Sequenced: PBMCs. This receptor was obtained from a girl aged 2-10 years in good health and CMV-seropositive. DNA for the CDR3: TGTGCCAGCAGTGCAGGGGGCCCAGTCAACGAGCAGTACTTC. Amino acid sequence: CASSAGGPVNEQYF.